The present TCR beta chain was sequenced within a study of CD8 T cells in Susac syndrome. Study conclusions and caveats: As the study acknowledged, the number of individuals in its TCR sequencing and HLA analysis was relatively small.

The CDR3 has 12 amino acids. V was trimmed by 7 bases and J by 10 bases, leaving 14 bases between them. Reverse transcription of roughly 0.5 to 1 ug RNA was performed with random hexamers. TCR beta CDR3 was amplified by immunoSEQ multiplex PCR. This amplification extended across 54 Vbeta and 13 Jbeta segments. One entry per CDR3 protein, called by TCRdb with MiXCR from the immunoSEQ multiplex PCR reads. The sample carries some 190,000 distinct CDR3 sequences, under 97% recorded once. Comment on this clonotype: The antigen remains unidentified.

TCR beta from blood CD8+ and CD4+ T cells was sequenced. Negative isolation was used for CD8+ and CD4+ T cells, and FACS enrichment was applied to TEMRA cells. The origin of this receptor is a human donor with multiple sclerosis. The J gene is TRBJ2-1, the V gene TRBV12-3 or TRBV12-4; D uncertain. The sample consisted of CD4+ T cells from PBMCs. CDR3 in amino acids: CASTPPTPEQFF. CDR3 DNA sequence: TGTGCCAGCACCCCCCCCACGCCCGAGCAGTTCTTC.